This is a list of T cell receptor beta chains from one sample in a study of PD-1 blockade in classical Hodgkin lymphoma. The table came from immunoSEQ multiplex PCR; TCRdb's copy has only in-frame clones and leaves some out. Seen here are about 97,000 clones, about 89% observed once, and the top ten hold about 6.4%. The sample here was peripheral blood mononuclear cells (PBMCs), taken before the second cycle of nivolumab. These receptors were collected from a human donor with classical Hodgkin lymphoma. Each CDR3 is given with its conserved first and last residue.

TRBV5-6 | CASSHHGQGIYGYTF
TRBV5-6 | CASSLSAGMNNSPLHF
TRBV27 | CASSLRLAGAPDTQYF
TRBV21-1 | CASSKGRGTGELFF
TRBV4-1 | CASSQEFWGQASYEQYF
TRBV7-9 | CASRGSQDGFGTDTQYF
TRBV19 | CASSIAKGQGIDEQYF
TRBV7-6 | CASSNTGTGPNTGELFF
TRBV5-5 | CASSFERGQSYEQYF
TRBV7-2 | CASSNQGAPMNTEAFF
TRBV2 | CASSEHYGYTF
TRBV7-8 | CASSRLGGKPEQFF
TRBV29-1 | CSVEVVQGGEAFF
TRBV4-1 | CASSQGQGENQPQHF
TRBV2 | CASTRDSSYEQYF
TRBV7-9 | CASSLRALGDTEAFF
TRBV23-1 | CASSQFFRAAGNRGHTTDTQYF
TRBV7-5 | CVRSLERWLLPVFHEQYF
TRBV4-3 | CASSQDPGTGGGYTF
TRBV19 | CASRTLGLAGGPNTGELFF
TRBV19 | CASSIGGQGGETQYF
TRBV5-1 | CASSFIEYNEQFF
TRBV11-2 | CASSLEGDNSPLHF
TRBV27 | CASSTRGNNSPLHF
TRBV7-6 | CASSLVSLLGTGSYNEQFF
TRBV10-2 | CASRQGGLGGGELFF
TRBV2 | CASSEAGKGGHF
TRBV9 | CASSVGGHSEETQYF
TRBV5-6 | CASSVSGEIYNSPLHF
TRBV28 | CASSLGVLGSYEQYF
TRBV2 | CASSGTGRAYEQYF
TRBV15 | CATSSGGLAAAYNEQFF
TRBV30 | CAWSVGSPAKLFF
TRBV19 | CASSITVSYTEAFF
TRBV29-1 | CSVEGLTGELFF
TRBV5-1 | CASSFEGEAQYF
TRBV15 | CATSRDWSTHGELFF
TRBV29-1 | CSVEDLSGGKVNEQFF
TRBV29-1 | CSVGEGISNQPQHF
TRBV27 | CASSLVVSSSYNSPLHF
TRBV5-1 | CASSLELDSRANGYTF
TRBV19 | CASLKPDTYEQYF